Described below is a single TCR beta chain sequence and its context. What it binds is unknown. Assay: immunoSEQ multiplex PCR; the TCRdb copy retains only in-frame clones and omits some. The sample yields some 150,000 clones, 79% seen once. The record originates from a study of cytotoxic CD8 clonotypes in ibrutinib-treated CLL. About the research overall: Among the patients, around ten presented as relapsed/refractory and about 14 as treatment-naive; around 18 showed unmutated IGHV. Outcomes included some 24 partial and 2 complete responses; after median roughly 69 months, approximately 14 stayed remitted and about twelve progressed. Average yields of approximately 260,000 productive templates and 75,000 to 95,000 productive rearrangements characterized the samples. General study findings and limits: Clonality was elevated at ibrutinib response and had returned toward baseline at progression.

The material was PBMCs, obtained after 12 months of ibrutinib treatment. The TCR was taken from a human donor with chronic lymphocytic leukemia.

In nucleotides, the CDR3 is TGTGCCAGCAGCCAAGATCCGCGAACAGGGGGGCCTTTGTATGGCTACACCTTC. Translation: CASSQDPRTGGPLYGYTF. The V gene is TRBV14, the J gene TRBJ1-2; 8 nucleotides agree with TRBD1. CDR1 is SGHDN, CDR2 FVKESK, per germline. The CDR3 is 18 amino acids. V shed 0 bases, J shed 5 bases, and the junction held 14 bases outside the gene matches.